The 27 T cell receptor beta chains below were found in one sample sequenced in a study of blood T cells in healthy people across ages. PCR was performed a second time for roughly 7 to 12 cycles using a sample-barcoded 5' primer and a J-beta primer mix. TCRdb ran MiXCR on the 5' RACE reads and lists one entry per CDR3 protein. The top ten hold about 4% of the sample, which has 1.5 million to 1.9 million distinct CDR3 sequences, approximately 39% seen once. Sequenced input: blood. These receptors originate from a young woman in good health.

The CDR3 sequence is CASSLGRLAGNYEQYF. DNA for the CDR3: TGTGCCAGCAGCTTAGGGAGACTAGCGGGGAACTACGAGCAGTACTTC. V gene TRBV7-2 combines with J gene TRBJ2-7; 11 bases fit TRBD2. With 1 base clipped from V and 3 bases from J, the junction kept 5 bases outside the gene matches. The CDR3 is made up of 16 amino acids. CDR1 and CDR2 from the germline V gene are SGHTA and FQGNSA.

The CDR3 nucleotides read TGCGCCAGCAGCCAAGAAATCACTTCCTACGAGCAGTACTTC. Translating gives CASSQEITSYEQYF. The V gene is TRBV4-3, the J gene TRBJ2-7; D is uncertain. The CDR3 has 14 residues. Germline V gene data show CDR1 as LGHNA and CDR2 as YSLEER. Trimming removed 0 bases from V and 1 base from J, with 7 bases in between.

This clonotype was detected only a few times. The chain employs TRBV6-1 and TRBJ1-2; 8 bases line up with TRBD1. Per the germline V gene, CDR1 is MNHNS and CDR2 is SASEGT. This CDR3 contains 15 residues. Trimming at V came to 0 bases and at J to 7 bases, leaving 7 bases not matched to a gene. This CDR3 reads CASSEAAGGLSGYTF. The DNA for the CDR3 is TGTGCCAGCAGTGAAGCTGCAGGGGGCTTAAGTGGCTACACCTTC.

V is TRBV20-1 and J is TRBJ1-1; TRBD1 agrees at 9 bases. The junction had 4 bases not matched to a gene; V was cut back by 5 bases and J by 9 bases. The CDR3 contains 11 residues. Germline CDR1 DFQATT, CDR2 SNEGSKA (reference sequence). CDR3 DNA sequence: TGCAGTGCTCCAACAGGGGGCAAAGCTTTCTTT. It translates to CSAPTGGKAFF.

This clonotype was seen a handful of times. The genes are TRBV28 and TRBJ2-3; TRBD2 matches 7 bases. The CDR3 is 18 amino acids. Germline V gene sequence: CDR1 MDHEN, CDR2 SYDVKM. V was pared by 3 bases and J by 0 bases, with 12 bases of the junction left unmatched. The CDR3 here is CASSFDRLSGTSTDTQYF. The DNA for the CDR3 is TGTGCCAGCAGTTTTGATCGCCTGAGCGGGACTAGCACAGATACGCAGTATTTT.

This CDR3 reads CASSLRQGFEQFF. The DNA of the CDR3 is TGTGCCAGCAGCCTCAGACAGGGCTTTGAGCAGTTCTTC. The rearrangement uses TRBV9 and TRBJ2-1; TRBD1 matches 7 bases. Trimming at V came to 4 bases and at J to 9 bases, leaving 7 bases not matched to a gene. This CDR3 is 13 amino acids long. Germline CDR1 SGDLS, CDR2 YYNGEE.

The chain uses TRBV5-1 and TRBJ2-7; 9 nucleotides agree with TRBD2. This CDR3 comprises 15 residues. The V gene's germline CDR1 is SGHRS and CDR2 YFSETQ. J was trimmed by 2 bases and V by 4 bases; bases with no gene match: 7. CDR3 amino acids: CASSPSSGSPYEQYF. The CDR3 DNA sequence: TGCGCCAGCAGCCCAAGTAGCGGGAGCCCCTACGAGCAGTACTTC.

This clonotype was seen only a few times. The rearrangement joins TRBV4-1 to TRBJ2-3; D is possibly TRBD2 (6 bases). Germline CDR1 and CDR2: MGHRA and YSYEKL. The CDR3 consists of 15 residues. V lost 0 bases, J lost 5 bases, and 12 bases lay in between. The CDR3 here is CASSQDLGSGDTQYF. CDR3 nucleotide sequence: TGCGCCAGCAGCCAAGATCTCGGGAGTGGAGATACGCAGTATTTT.

V and J are TRBV19 and TRBJ1-5; the D is unclear. Trimming took 3 bases from V and 4 from J, leaving 10 bases between them. The CDR3 length is 14 residues. The germline V gene encodes CDR1 LNHDA and CDR2 SQIVND (reference sequence). Written as DNA, the CDR3 is TGTGCCAGTAGTATCAGTCTGGAGAATCAGCCCCAGCATTTT. This translates into CASSISLENQPQHF.

This clonotype was seen a handful of times. This chain joins TRBV27 and TRBJ2-3; TRBD2 is a possible D gene (5 bases). Per germline, CDR1 MNHEY and CDR2 SMNVEV (reference sequence). The CDR3 spans 14 residues. V gave up 6 bases and J gave up 1 base, with 11 bases separating them. Here the CDR3 DNA reads TGTGCCAGCAGGGACTTTCTTGGCACAGATACGCAGTATTTT. Translated: CASRDFLGTDTQYF.

The CDR3 spells CTTKAAYNEQYF. Written as DNA, the CDR3 is TGCACGACTAAAGCGGCCTACAATGAGCAGTACTTC. The chain employs TRBV20-1 and TRBJ2-5, with a tentative D call TRBD2 (5 bases). There are 12 residues in the CDR3. Per germline, CDR1 DFQATT and CDR2 SNEGSKA (reference sequence).

V gene TRBV20-1 combines with J gene TRBJ2-1, with TRBD2 identical over 16 bases. The J call is in doubt because the DNA end fits TRBJ2-7 better. Looked up from germline, CDR1 is DFQATT and CDR2 is SNEGSKA (reference sequence). This CDR3 is 16 amino acids long. The CDR3 sequence is CSAGLAGGQYYNEQYF. The CDR3 DNA follows: TGCAGTGCGGGACTAGCGGGGGGGCAATACTACAATGAGCAGTACTTC.

V is TRBV24-1 and J is TRBJ2-7, with D uncertain. Trimming removed 5 bases from V and 7 bases from J, with 17 bases in between. CDR1 and CDR2 from the germline V gene are KGHDR and SFDVKD. The CDR3 sequence is 14 residues long. For the CDR3, the DNA is TGTGCCACCAGTGTGGCAGGTCCCTACAATGAGCAGTACTTC. It specifies CATSVAGPYNEQYF.

V and J are TRBV4-2 and TRBJ2-7; D is ambiguous. The germline V and J ends were trimmed by 1 base and 4 bases, with 11 bases remaining between them. The CDR3 has 14 amino acids. Per the germline V gene, CDR1 is LGHNA and CDR2 is YNFKEQ. The CDR3 spells CASSQVQRGYEQYF. The DNA for the CDR3 is TGTGCCAGCAGCCAAGTTCAGCGAGGTTACGAGCAGTACTTC.

This clonotype was seen a few times. CDR3 region: CSVRGRGEQYF. In DNA form, the CDR3 reads TGCAGCGTGCGGGGTAGAGGCGAGCAGTACTTC. The chain employs TRBV29-1 and TRBJ2-5; D possibly corresponds to TRBD2 (6 bases). The J call may be mistaken, given a closer DNA end match to TRBJ2-7. Per the germline V gene, CDR1 is SQVTM and CDR2 is ANQGSEA. This CDR3 contains 11 residues.

This clonotype has a count of ten or more. This chain links TRBV27 with TRBJ2-3; D might be TRBD2 (5 bases). Trimming left V 3 bases short and J 0 bases short, with 7 bases between. The CDR3 is made up of 14 amino acids. Germline CDR1 is MNHEY and CDR2 is SMNVEV (reference sequence). DNA of the CDR3: TGTGCCAGCAGTTTGATAGCGAGCACAGATACGCAGTATTTT. This gives the protein CASSLIASTDTQYF.

The chain employs TRBV28 and TRBJ2-7; the match to TRBD1 covers 7 bases. Germline V gene lookup returns CDR1 MDHEN and CDR2 SYDVKM. This CDR3 comprises 20 residues. The V and J ends lost 6 bases and 7 bases, in that order; junction bases with no gene match: 30. The CDR3 region has the DNA TGTGCCAGCAGCCATGGAAGGTTAGGGGGCCTCGTTAGCTCCTACAATGAGCAGTACTTC. Translation: CASSHGRLGGLVSSYNEQYF.

This CDR3 is CATSRDSRGTQYF. The DNA of the CDR3 is TGTGCCACCAGTCGGGACTCCCGGGGGACCCAGTACTTC. This chain connects TRBV15 to TRBJ2-5, with D possibly matching TRBD2 (6 bases). The V and J ends lost 6 bases and 7 bases respectively, with 15 bases between them. The CDR3 runs to 13 residues. Germline values: CDR1 LNHNV, CDR2 YYDKDF (reference sequence).

The chain joins TRBV7-2 to TRBJ2-3; D possibly corresponds to TRBD1 (6 bases). Trimming shortened V by 8 bases and J by 1 base, and 10 bases separated the two germline ends. The CDR3 loop spans 13 amino acids. Looked up from germline, CDR1 is SGHTA and CDR2 is FQGNSA. In nucleotides, the CDR3 is TGTGCCAGCTGGGGGCGGGGCACAGATACGCAGTATTTT. Protein product: CASWGRGTDTQYF.

The chain links TRBV5-5 to TRBJ2-3, with 13 bases matching TRBD2. The junction had 7 bases not matched to a gene; V was cut back by 5 bases and J by 1 base. This CDR3 contains 17 residues. Looked up from germline, CDR1 is SGHKS and CDR2 is YYEKEE (reference sequence). CDR3 DNA sequence: TGTGCCAGCAGTCGCCCCGGGACTAGCGGGGGCACAGATACGCAGTATTTT. Encoded protein: CASSRPGTSGGTDTQYF.

This chain joins TRBV11-2 and TRBJ1-1; unclear D gene. The germline CDR1 and CDR2 sequences are SGHAT and FQNNGV. CDR3 length equals 12 residues. The V end was cut by 6 bases, the J end by 3 bases, with 8 bases between. CDR3 sequence reads: CASRRGDTEAFF. CDR3 in DNA: TGTGCCAGCAGACGAGGAGACACTGAAGCTTTCTTT.

The genes are TRBV20-1 and TRBJ1-2; a possible D gene is TRBD1 (5 bases). The CDR3 runs to 15 residues. Per germline, CDR1 DFQATT and CDR2 SNEGSKA (reference sequence). Trimming shortened V by 6 bases and J by 5 bases, and 22 bases separated the two germline ends. In DNA, the CDR3 is TGCAGTGCGAGCGCTTTAGGGGAGGCGTTATATGGCTACACCTTC. It codes for CSASALGEALYGYTF.

The chain links TRBV13 to TRBJ2-1; 9 nucleotides line up with TRBD2. This CDR3 is 15 amino acids long. V shed 0 bases, J shed 9 bases, and the junction held 6 bases outside the gene matches. Germline V lookup: CDR1 PRHDT, CDR2 FYEKMQ (reference sequence). In nucleotides, the CDR3 is TGTGCCAGCAGCTTAGGAGTAGCGGGAGCGCCTGAGCAGTTCTTC. It codes for CASSLGVAGAPEQFF.

In the case of this clonotype: This sequence may be a read error, since a much larger clone differs from it by one base. The rearrangement joins TRBV5-5 to TRBJ1-2; no clear D gene. CDR1 is SGHKS and CDR2 is YYEKEE in the germline V gene (reference sequence). The CDR3 has 14 amino acids. Trimming pared 0 bases from V and 1 base from J, leaving 7 bases between. The CDR3 here is CASSLDTVNYGYTF. DNA of the CDR3: TGTGCCAGCAGCTTGGACACAGTTAACTATGGCTACACCTTC.

The chain has TRBV4-1 and TRBJ2-1; 16 bases match TRBD2. The V and J ends lost 3 bases and 1 base, in that order; junction bases with no gene match: 9. Germline CDR1 reads MGHRA; CDR2 reads YSYEKL. CDR3 size: 20 residues. Here the CDR3 DNA reads TGCGCCAGCAGCCAGAGAACAGGGACTAGCGGGGGGGGATCCTACAATGAGCAGTTCTTC. Translating gives CASSQRTGTSGGGSYNEQFF.

The chain couples TRBV11-2 to TRBJ2-7; TRBD2 is a possible D gene (6 bases). Per the germline V gene, CDR1 is SGHAT and CDR2 is FQNNGV. CDR3 length: 16 residues. V was cut by 1 base and J by 1 base, with 14 bases left in between. DNA for the CDR3: TGTGCCAGCAGCTTAGGGGTTAGCGGAACTTCCTACGAGCAGTACTTC. Amino acid sequence: CASSLGVSGTSYEQYF. The variable domain in full, completed from reference TRBV11-2 and TRBJ2-7, reads EAGVAQSPRYKIIEKRQSVAFWCNPISGHATLYWYQQILGQGPKLLIQFQNNGVVDDSQLPKDRFSAERLKGVDSTLKIQPAKLEDSAVYLCASSLGVSGTSYEQYFGPGTRLTVT.

In DNA, the CDR3 is TGTGCCAGCAGCCCTCAAGTAGGTAGCTATGGCTACACCTTC. Translated: CASSPQVGSYGYTF. The rearrangement joins TRBV12-3 or TRBV12-4 to TRBJ1-2; D is unclear. This CDR3 contains 14 residues. V was shortened by 6 bases and J by 4 bases, with 15 bases between the two germline ends.